This TCR beta chain was found in a study of early T cells in non-severe SARS-CoV-2 infection. Study-wide background: The input, bulk RNA from unsorted whole blood, was sequenced, and chains were unpaired.

Study results and limitations: Clonotype matching in VDJdb favored anti-spike CD8 responses and did not capture private and CD4 specificities.

Individual cDNA molecules received unique molecular identifiers. A single record per CDR3 protein comes from TCRdb applying MiXCR to the 5' RACE reads. This table holds 55,000 to 85,000 distinct CDR3 sequences, around 12% found once. This CDR3 contains 17 residues. Germline CDR1 reads MGHDK; CDR2 reads SYGVNS. V gave up 2 bases and J gave up 0 bases; unmatched junction bases: 5. The sample holds a few counts of this clonotype. Antigen specificity is unknown. The receptor's source is an adult who was a healthcare worker with PCR-confirmed SARS-CoV-2 infection or an uninfected control (not recorded which). The V and J genes are TRBV25-1 and TRBJ2-1; 9 bases map to TRBD2. Input material: whole blood. CDR3 DNA sequence: TGTGCCAGCAGTGAACTCGCTAGCGGGGCCTCCTACAATGAGCAGTTCTTC. This sequence encodes CASSELASGASYNEQFF.